This T cell receptor beta chain comes out of a study of T cell responses to AZD1222 COVID-19 vaccine. Background on the study: Analyses pooled second doses at about 4 or about 12 weeks.

Profiling relied on immunoSEQ multiplex PCR, and the TCRdb table lists in-frame clones only, not all of them. The sample records tens of thousands of clones, 75% to 90% being singletons. Findings of the study overall: Regions 160-218 and 743-854 dominated among vaccine-associated CD4 TCRs spanning spike. There were mostly white British donors and more females than males, and clonal diversity was possibly underestimated. Spike-specific TCR breadth and depth grew following two AZD1222 doses.

As regards this clone: Antigen: not known.

V was clipped by 6 bases and J by 0 bases, with 6 bases between them. Germline-derived CDR1 and CDR2 are MDHEN and SYDVKM. The CDR3 is 13 residues long. This TCR derives from an adult in good health. The chain uses TRBV28 and TRBJ1-3, with D hard to call. The material was peripheral blood, obtained on day 0 of AZD1222 vaccination. The CDR3 loop reads CASSPASGNTIYF. CDR3 in DNA: TGTGCCAGCAGCCCTGCCTCTGGAAACACCATATATTTT.